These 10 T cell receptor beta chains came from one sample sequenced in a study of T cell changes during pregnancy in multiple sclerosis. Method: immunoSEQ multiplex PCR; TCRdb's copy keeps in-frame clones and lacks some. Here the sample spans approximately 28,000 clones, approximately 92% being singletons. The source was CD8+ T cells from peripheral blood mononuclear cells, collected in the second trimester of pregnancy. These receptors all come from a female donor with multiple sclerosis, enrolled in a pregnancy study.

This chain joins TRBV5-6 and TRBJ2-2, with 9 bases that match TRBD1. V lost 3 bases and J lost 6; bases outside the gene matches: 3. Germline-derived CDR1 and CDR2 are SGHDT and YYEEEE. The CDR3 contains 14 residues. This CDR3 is CASSWGTGSGELFF. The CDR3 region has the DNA TGTGCCAGCAGCTGGGGGACAGGGTCCGGGGAGCTGTTTTTT.

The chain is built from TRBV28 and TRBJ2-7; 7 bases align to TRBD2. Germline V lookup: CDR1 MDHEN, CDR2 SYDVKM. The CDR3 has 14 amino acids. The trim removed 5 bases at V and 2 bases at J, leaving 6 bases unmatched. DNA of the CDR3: TGTGCCAGCAGTCCCCCGGGAGGAACCTACGAGCAGTACTTC. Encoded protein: CASSPPGGTYEQYF.

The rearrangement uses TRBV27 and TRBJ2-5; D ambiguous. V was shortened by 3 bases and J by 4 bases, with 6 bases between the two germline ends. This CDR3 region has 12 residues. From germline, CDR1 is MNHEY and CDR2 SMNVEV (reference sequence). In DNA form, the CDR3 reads TGTGCCAGCAGTTTTCCCGGAGAGACCCAGTACTTC. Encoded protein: CASSFPGETQYF.

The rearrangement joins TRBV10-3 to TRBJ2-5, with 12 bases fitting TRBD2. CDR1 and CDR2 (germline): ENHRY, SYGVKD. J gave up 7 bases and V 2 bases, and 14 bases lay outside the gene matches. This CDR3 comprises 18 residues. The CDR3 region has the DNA TGTGCCATCAGTGAGGGCAGGTCCGGGACTAGCGGGTTGGCGACCCAGTACTTC. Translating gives CAISEGRSGTSGLATQYF.

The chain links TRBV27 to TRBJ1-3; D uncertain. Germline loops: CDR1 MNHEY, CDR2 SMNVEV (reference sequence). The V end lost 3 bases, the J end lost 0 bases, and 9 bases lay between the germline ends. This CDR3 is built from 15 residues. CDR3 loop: CASSLNSLSGNTIYF. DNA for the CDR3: TGTGCCAGCAGTTTGAACAGTCTCTCTGGAAACACCATATATTTT.

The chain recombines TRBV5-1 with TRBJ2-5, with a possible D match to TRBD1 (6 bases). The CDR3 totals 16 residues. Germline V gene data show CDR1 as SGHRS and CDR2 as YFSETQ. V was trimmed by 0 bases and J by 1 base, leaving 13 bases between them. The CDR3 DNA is TGCGCCAGCAGCTTGGATGGTACAGGGCCCCAAGAGACCCAGTACTTC. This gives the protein CASSLDGTGPQETQYF.

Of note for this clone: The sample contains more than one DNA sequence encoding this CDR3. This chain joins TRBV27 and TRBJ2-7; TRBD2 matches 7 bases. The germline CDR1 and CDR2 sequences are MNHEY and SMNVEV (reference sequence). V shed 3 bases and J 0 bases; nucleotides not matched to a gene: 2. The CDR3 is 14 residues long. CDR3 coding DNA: TGTGCCAGCAGTTTCGGCGGGAGCTCCTACGAGCAGTACTTC. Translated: CASSFGGSSYEQYF.

This chain's CDR3 is CASSPRTSGSDEQYF. Here the CDR3 DNA reads TGTGCCAGCAGCCCTCGGACTAGCGGGAGCGACGAGCAGTACTTC. This sequence joins TRBV11-2 and TRBJ2-7; 13 nucleotides match TRBD2. CDR3 length equals 15 residues. V lost 5 bases and J lost 5; bases outside the gene matches: 6. Germline CDR1 reads SGHAT; CDR2 reads FQNNGV.

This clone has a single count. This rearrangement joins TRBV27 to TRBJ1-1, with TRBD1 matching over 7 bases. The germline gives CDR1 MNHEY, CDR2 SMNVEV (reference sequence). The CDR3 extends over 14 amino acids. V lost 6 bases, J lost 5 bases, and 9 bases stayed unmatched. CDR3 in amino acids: CASSFGTVGTEAFF. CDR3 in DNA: TGTGCCAGCAGCTTTGGGACAGTGGGGACTGAAGCTTTCTTT.

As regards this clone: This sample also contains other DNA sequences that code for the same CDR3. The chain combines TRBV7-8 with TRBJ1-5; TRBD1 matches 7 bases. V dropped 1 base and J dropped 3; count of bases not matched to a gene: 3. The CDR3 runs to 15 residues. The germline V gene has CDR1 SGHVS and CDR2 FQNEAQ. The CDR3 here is CASSLVGTVNQPQHF. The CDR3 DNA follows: TGTGCCAGCAGCTTAGTCGGGACAGTCAATCAGCCCCAGCATTTT. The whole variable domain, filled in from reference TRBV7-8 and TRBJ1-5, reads GAGVSQSPRYKVAKRGQDVALRCDPISGHVSLFWYQQALGQGPEFLTYFQNEAQLDKSGLPSDRFFAERPEGSVSTLKIQRTQQEDSAVYLCASSLVGTVNQPQHFGDGTRLSIL.